This T cell receptor beta chain derives from a study of OX40 agonist ivuxolimab in advanced cancers. Turning to the study itself: Of mixed ages from 23 to 79 and averaging roughly 64 years, the group was over 80% male.

Clones were read by immunoSEQ multiplex PCR, and TCRdb kept only the in-frame ones, dropping some. Here the sample spans about 54,000 clones, approximately 84% being singletons. The CDR3 contains 13 residues. The V gene lost 8 bases and the J gene lost 6 bases, with 15 bases spanning the gap. Germline V gene data show CDR1 as MNHEY and CDR2 as SVGAGI. This specimen was CD4+ or CD8+ T cells sorted from blood, taken in a trial of the OX40 agonist ivuxolimab. This TCR came from an adult with an advanced solid tumor such as melanoma, head and neck, liver or kidney cancer. The chain carries TRBV6-5 and TRBJ2-3; D assignment may be TRBD1 or TRBD2 (5 bases each). CDR3 sequence: CASLEGDRDTQYF. The CDR3 DNA follows: TGTGCCAGCCTTGAAGGGGACCGGGATACGCAGTATTTT.